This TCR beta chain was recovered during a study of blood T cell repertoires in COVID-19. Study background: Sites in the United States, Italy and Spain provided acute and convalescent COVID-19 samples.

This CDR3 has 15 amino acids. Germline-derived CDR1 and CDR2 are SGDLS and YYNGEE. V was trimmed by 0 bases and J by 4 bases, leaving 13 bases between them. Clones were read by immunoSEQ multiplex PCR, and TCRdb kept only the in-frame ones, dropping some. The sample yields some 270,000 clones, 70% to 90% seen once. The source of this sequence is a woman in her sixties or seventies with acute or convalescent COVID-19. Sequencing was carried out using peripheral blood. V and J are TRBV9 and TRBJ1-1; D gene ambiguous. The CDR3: CASSVDRERGTEAFF. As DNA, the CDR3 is TGTGCCAGCAGCGTAGACCGGGAACGGGGCACTGAAGCTTTCTTT.